A single TCR beta chain is shown here with its context. Its antigen has not been determined. Per-nucleotide qualities are absent, and no much larger clonotype sits a single base away. This record comes from a study of shared clonotypes between healthy human individuals (dated by TCRdb to 2020 to 2021). The study in broad terms: A couple of women and a few men aged 18 to 49 years were included in the cohort. Blood TCR repertoires of 5 or 6 healthy adults were deeply sequenced to estimate repertoire size and the extent of clonotype sharing between individuals. Libraries were prepared and TCR repertoires were sequenced by different laboratories using diverse techniques, in order to increase sequencing depth and limit assay-specific biases. Between about 0.8 and 9 billion PBMCs per donor were obtained by leukapheresis. The full study reports these points: The genetic and exposure-history diversity represented was limited by the small number of donors. Pairwise subsampling led to the expectation that sequencing depth would affect the degree of clonotype sharing among donors. Sampling was restricted to blood, and TCR repertoires in tissues likely differ from the TCR repertoires found in blood.

The donors were healthy, HIV-negative adults with no recently reported acute infections or vaccinations. Every donor was a Caucasian adult residing in Nashville, Tennessee, USA. In the unsorted samples, some 100 million PBMCs were counted, and genomic DNA was extracted using the QIAamp DNA Blood Mini kit. After blood collection by leukapheresis, PBMCs were isolated using Ficoll-Histopaque density gradient centrifugation and then cryopreserved in the vapor phase of liquid nitrogen. Using the deep immunoSEQ assay, TCR CDR3 regions were amplified from genomic DNA by multiplex PCR. Genomic DNA extracted from each cell subset was distributed evenly over all wells of several immunoSEQ 96-well plates, and each plate served as one replicate. For unsorted PBMC, roughly 0.3 ug of genomic DNA, equivalent to around 30,000 T cell genomes, went into each replicate PCR. Genomic DNA from unsorted PBMC was sequenced over ten immunoSEQ deep assay plates. Purified libraries were measured with a Qubit 3.0 fluorometer, size-checked on a Bioanalyzer 2100, and measured again with the KAPA Library Quantification kit. A separate single-read 150-cycle Illumina NextSeq 550 flow cell was used to sequence each immunoSEQ 96-well plate. On the authors' methods: Because the immunoSEQ output included only junctional sequences and no quality scores, the filtering could not be the same as the filtering used for full-length reads. Sequences were annotated with PyIR, a Python wrapper for IgBLAST v1.9, using IMGT germline references to assign V/J genes and CDR3. Reads were filtered out if the reads had weak V/J assignments (E-value above 1e-6), no CDR3, stop codons, out-of-frame junctions, or ambiguous translated residues. V3J clonotypes were defined as sequences sharing an identical inferred V gene, J gene, and CDR3 amino acid sequence. Percentage overlap between repertoires was calculated by dividing the number of shared unique clonotypes by the size of the smaller repertoire. RTK rarefaction, the Chao1 estimator, and Recon v2.1 estimates of unobserved clonotypes were used to assess repertoire richness. In its TCRdb copy, this immuneACCESS table keeps in-frame sequences only and misses some clones. Where compared with another copy, unresolved V genes explain less than half of these, and the others have no known cause. Clone size and the V and J calls come from that table; the DNA yielded D and trimming. The sample table contains fewer than 650,000 clones; only one count was recorded for over 65% of them. In total, the top ten clones hold over 10% of the sample.

CDR3 length: 15 amino acids, cysteine to phenylalanine. The CDR3 DNA has 45 bases and is translated from base 1. In the germline V gene (reference sequence), CDR1 corresponds to GTSNPN and CDR2 to SVGIG. Trimming takes 3 bases from V and 3 bases from J, and the germline ends sit 18 bases apart. The material sequenced was PBMCs. Recombination linked TRBV30 to TRBJ2-7; TRBD2 might be the D gene, on 7 matching bases. This sequence originates from a woman aged 40 to 55 in good health. Some clones in this sample may be carry-over from other donors' samples. The CDR3 amino acid sequence is: CAWSPMGGRFYEQYF. In nucleotides, the sequence is TGTGCCTGGAGCCCCATGGGGGGGCGTTTCTACGAGCAGTACTTC.